This T cell receptor beta chain was identified in a study of identical twins. As concerns this clonotype: Its antigen is as yet unknown.

TCRdb recomputed calls from the 5' RACE reads with MiXCR, one row per CDR3 protein. The sample gives 1.5 million or so distinct CDR3 sequences, 32% of which show up once; under 0.35% is in the top ten. Points from the study as a whole: Cord blood's abundant beta clonotypes had fewer insertions, unlike memory repertoires.

The sequence was collected from a newborn girl in good health. Sequencing used cord blood.

CDR3 coding DNA: TGCAGTGCTAGAGTAGTGGGGCTAGCGGCCACAGATACGCAGTATTTT. Translation: CSARVVGLAATDTQYF. The chain combines TRBV20-1 with TRBJ2-3, with 7 bases aligning to TRBD2. The V gene's germline CDR1 is DFQATT and CDR2 SNEGSKA (reference sequence). The CDR3 consists of 16 residues. The J segment lost 2 bases and the V segment lost 1 base, leaving 9 bases of the junction unmatched.